These 13 T cell receptor beta chains came from one sample sequenced in a study of blood T cell repertoires in COVID-19. Data came from immunoSEQ multiplex PCR; TCRdb stores just in-frame clones and leaves some out. The table lists 200,000 to 250,000 clones, around nine tenths of them singletons. Sequenced: peripheral blood. These receptors all stem from a man between 18 and 35 years old with active or convalescent COVID-19.

Only a few counts were recorded for this clone. V usage is TRBV5-5 and J usage is TRBJ1-2; D not resolved. CDR1 is SGHKS and CDR2 is YYEKEE in the germline V gene (reference sequence). CDR3 length: 13 amino acids. The germline V and J ends were trimmed by 0 bases and 3 bases, with 6 bases remaining between them. CDR3 DNA sequence: TGTGCCAGCAGCTTGGGGGCAGACTATGGCTACACCTTC. Its protein product is CASSLGADYGYTF.

This chain uses TRBV6-2 or TRBV6-3 with TRBJ2-1; D is perhaps TRBD2 (5 bases). Per the germline V gene, CDR1 is MNHEY and CDR2 is SVGEGT. Trimming left V 6 bases short and J 6 bases short, with 21 bases between. The CDR3 is 16 amino acids. The CDR3 loop is CASSQSGVGLSNEQFF. The CDR3 DNA reads TGTGCCAGCAGCCAAAGCGGAGTCGGGTTAAGCAATGAGCAGTTCTTC.

This chain connects TRBV7-9 to TRBJ1-1; D is ambiguous. Germline CDR1 and CDR2: SEHNR and FQNEAQ (reference sequence). Trimming pared 5 bases from V and 1 base from J, leaving 17 bases between. This CDR3 contains 16 residues. CDR3 loop: CASSPGVFNANTEAFF. The CDR3 region has the DNA TGTGCCAGCAGCCCCGGGGTTTTTAACGCGAACACTGAAGCTTTCTTT. Using reference TRBV7-9 and TRBJ1-1 for the parts outside the CDR3, the full variable domain is DTGVSQNPRHKITKRGQNVTFRCDPISEHNRLYWYRQTLGQGPEFLTYFQNEAQLEKSRLLSDRFSAERPKGSFSTLEIQRTEQGDSAMYLCASSPGVFNANTEAFFGQGTRLTVV.

V usage is TRBV7-8 and J usage is TRBJ2-4; 7 bases match TRBD2. The germline V gene has CDR1 SGHVS and CDR2 FQNEAQ. This CDR3 comprises 19 residues. V gave up 0 bases and J gave up 1 base; unmatched junction bases: 12. The CDR3 loop reads CASSLAASGNLGAKNIQYF. The CDR3 DNA reads TGTGCCAGCAGCTTAGCGGCTAGCGGCAACTTAGGGGCCAAAAACATTCAGTACTTC.

The chain joins TRBV15 to TRBJ2-7, with D tentatively TRBD2 (7 bases). This CDR3 contains 17 residues. The germline V and J ends were trimmed by 1 base and 0 bases, with 16 bases remaining between them. Per germline, CDR1 LNHNV and CDR2 YYDKDF (reference sequence). The CDR3 spells CATSRGEGGPSSYEQYF. In nucleotides, the CDR3 is TGTGCCACCAGCAGAGGGGAGGGGGGCCCGAGCTCCTACGAGCAGTACTTC.

V usage is TRBV4-1 and J usage is TRBJ2-1, with D possibly being TRBD2 (5 bases). V lost 3 bases and J lost 4, with 10 bases in between. The CDR3 is 14 residues long. CDR1 and CDR2 (germline): MGHRA, YSYEKL. The CDR3 sequence is CASSHSDSYNEQFF. In DNA form, the CDR3 reads TGCGCCAGCAGCCACTCGGACTCTTACAATGAGCAGTTCTTC.

The rearrangement joins TRBV10-1 to TRBJ2-5, with 7 bases lining up with TRBD2. With V trimmed by 4 bases and J by 4 bases, 12 bases remained unmatched. There are 16 residues in the CDR3. CDR1 is WNHNN, CDR2 SYGVQD, per germline (reference sequence). The CDR3 nucleotides read TGCGCCAGCAGTGGATGGACTAGTAGCCGTCGAGAGACCCAGTACTTC. Translating it yields CASSGWTSSRRETQYF.

As DNA, the CDR3 is TGTGCCAGCAGCCAAGGCAGGGTGAGAGAAAAACTGTTTTTT. It encodes CASSQGRVREKLFF. J is TRBJ1-4 and V is TRBV3-1 (or the pseudogene TRBV3-2); a weak D match, TRBD1 (5 bases). Trimming removed 1 base at V and 8 bases at J, with 11 bases between. The CDR3 is made up of 14 amino acids. Germline CDR1 reads LGHDT; CDR2 reads YNNKEL (reference sequence).

The chain employs TRBV28 and TRBJ2-1; 11 nucleotides match TRBD2. The CDR3 length is 19 residues. Losses at the gene ends were 1 base for V and 2 bases for J; bases not matched to a gene: 10. Germline values: CDR1 MDHEN, CDR2 SYDVKM. CDR3 in DNA: TGTGCCAGCAGTTTATCAGCTAGCGGGAGGTCGGGTCCCTACAATGAGCAGTTCTTC. Translating it yields CASSLSASGRSGPYNEQFF.

This rearrangement joins TRBV5-6 to TRBJ2-2, with D possibly being TRBD1 (5 bases). The V end was cut by 1 base, the J end by 2 bases, with 9 bases between. The CDR3 sequence is 15 residues long. Germline-derived CDR1 and CDR2 are SGHDT and YYEEEE. CDR3 region: CASSLRTLNTGELFF. CDR3 nucleotide sequence: TGTGCCAGCAGCTTGAGGACACTAAACACCGGGGAGCTGTTTTTT. Complete variable domain (other parts from reference TRBV5-6 and TRBJ2-2): DAGVTQSPTHLIKTRGQQVTLRCSPKSGHDTVSWYQQALGQGPQFIFQYYEEEERQRGNFPDRFSGHQFPNYSSELNVNALLLGDSALYLCASSLRTLNTGELFFGEGSRLTVL.

V is TRBV28 and J is TRBJ1-2; 7 bases line up with TRBD1. Germline loops: CDR1 MDHEN, CDR2 SYDVKM. Trimming removed 6 bases from V and 5 bases from J; junction bases left unmatched: 15. The CDR3 extends over 16 amino acids. The DNA for the CDR3 is TGTGCCAGCAGAACCCAAACAGGGGTCCCACTTTATGGCTACACCTTC. Amino acid sequence: CASRTQTGVPLYGYTF.

This clone was counted at least ten times. This chain uses TRBV18 with TRBJ1-1, with D tentatively TRBD1 (5 bases). The CDR3 has 13 amino acids. Looked up from germline, CDR1 is KGHSH and CDR2 is LQKENI. Between the trimmed V and J ends, which lost 2 bases and 10 bases, there was a span of 14 bases. The CDR3 region has the DNA TGTGCCAGCTCACCAAAGGGGCAGTCGGGAGCTTTCTTT. Its translation is CASSPKGQSGAFF.

V usage is TRBV5-1 and J usage is TRBJ1-1; tentatively, D is TRBD1 (6 bases). The CDR3 spans 15 residues. The V end lost 0 bases, the J end lost 1 base, and 10 bases lay between the germline ends. CDR1 is SGHRS and CDR2 is YFSETQ in the germline V gene. In DNA form, the CDR3 reads TGCGCCAGCAGCTTGGATTACAGGGCGAACACTGAAGCTTTCTTT. It yields the protein CASSLDYRANTEAFF.